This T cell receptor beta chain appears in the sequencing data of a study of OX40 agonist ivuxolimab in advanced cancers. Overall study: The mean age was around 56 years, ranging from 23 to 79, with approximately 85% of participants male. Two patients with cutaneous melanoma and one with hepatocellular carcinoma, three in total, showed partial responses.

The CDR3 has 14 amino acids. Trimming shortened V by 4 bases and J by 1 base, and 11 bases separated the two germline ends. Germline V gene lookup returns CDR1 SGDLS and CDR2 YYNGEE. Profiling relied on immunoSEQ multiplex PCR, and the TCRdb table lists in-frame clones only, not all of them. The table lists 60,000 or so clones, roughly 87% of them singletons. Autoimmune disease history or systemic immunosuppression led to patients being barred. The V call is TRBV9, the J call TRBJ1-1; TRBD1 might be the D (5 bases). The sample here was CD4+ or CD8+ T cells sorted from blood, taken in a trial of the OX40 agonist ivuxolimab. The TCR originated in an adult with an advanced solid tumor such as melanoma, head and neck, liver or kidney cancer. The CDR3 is CASSPRGGNTEAFF. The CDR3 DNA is TGTGCCAGCAGCCCAAGGGGAGGGAACACTGAAGCTTTCTTT. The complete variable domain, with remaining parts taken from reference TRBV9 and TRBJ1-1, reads DSGVTQTPKHLITATGQRVTLRCSPRSGDLSVYWYQQSLDQGLQFLIQYYNGEERAKGNILERFSAQQFPDLHSELNLSSLELGDSALYFCASSPRGGNTEAFFGQGTRLTVV.